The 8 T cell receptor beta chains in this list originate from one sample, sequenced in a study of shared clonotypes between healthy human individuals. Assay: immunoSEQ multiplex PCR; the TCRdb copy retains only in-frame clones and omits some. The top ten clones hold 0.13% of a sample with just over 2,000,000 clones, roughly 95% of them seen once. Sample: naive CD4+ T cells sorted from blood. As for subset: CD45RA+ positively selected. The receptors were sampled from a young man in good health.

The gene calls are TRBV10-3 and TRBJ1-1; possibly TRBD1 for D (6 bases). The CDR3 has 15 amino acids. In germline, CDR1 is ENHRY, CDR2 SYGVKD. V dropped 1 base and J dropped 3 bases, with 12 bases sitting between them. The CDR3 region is CAISEFSGADTEAFF. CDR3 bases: TGTGCCATCAGTGAGTTCTCAGGGGCGGACACTGAAGCTTTCTTT.

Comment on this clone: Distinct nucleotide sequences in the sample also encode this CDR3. CDR3 nucleotides: TGTGCCAGCTCAAGGGACACCTTGAACACTGAAGCTTTCTTT. It is translated as CASSRDTLNTEAFF. The chain combines TRBV6-5 with TRBJ1-1; perhaps TRBD1 as D (6 bases). V lost 8 bases and J lost 0, with 13 bases in between. The germline V gene has CDR1 MNHEY and CDR2 SVGAGI. This CDR3 spans 14 amino acids.

The CDR3 coding sequence is TGTGCCAGCAGCCAAGATGGGGCCAGGTTTCGGGGGCAGTACTTC. Protein sequence: CASSQDGARFRGQYF. The genes are TRBV14 and TRBJ2-7; possibly TRBD1 or TRBD2 for D (5 bases each). The CDR3 sequence is 15 residues long. Germline CDR1 is SGHDN and CDR2 is FVKESK. Trimming stripped 0 bases from V and 9 bases from J, with 18 bases between.

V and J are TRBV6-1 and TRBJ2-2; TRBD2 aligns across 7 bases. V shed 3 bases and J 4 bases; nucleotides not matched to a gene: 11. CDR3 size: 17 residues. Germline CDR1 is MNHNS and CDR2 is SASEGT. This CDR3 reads CASSETSLGGATGELFF. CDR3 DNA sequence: TGTGCCAGCAGTGAGACTAGCCTCGGTGGGGCCACCGGGGAGCTGTTTTTT.

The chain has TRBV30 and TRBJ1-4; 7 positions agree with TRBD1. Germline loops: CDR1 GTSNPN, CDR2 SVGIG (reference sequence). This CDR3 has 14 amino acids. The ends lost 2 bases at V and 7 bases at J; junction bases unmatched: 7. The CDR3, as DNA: TGTGCCTGGAGTAGACAGGGTGGGTTTGAAAAACTGTTTTTT. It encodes CAWSRQGGFEKLFF.

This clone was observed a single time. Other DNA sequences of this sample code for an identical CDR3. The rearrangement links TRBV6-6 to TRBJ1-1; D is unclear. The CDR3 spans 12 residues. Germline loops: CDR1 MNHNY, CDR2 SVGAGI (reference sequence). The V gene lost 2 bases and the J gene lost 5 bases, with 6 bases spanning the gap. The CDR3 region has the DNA TGTGCCAGCAGTTACGGGGAAACTGAAGCTTTCTTT. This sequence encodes CASSYGETEAFF.

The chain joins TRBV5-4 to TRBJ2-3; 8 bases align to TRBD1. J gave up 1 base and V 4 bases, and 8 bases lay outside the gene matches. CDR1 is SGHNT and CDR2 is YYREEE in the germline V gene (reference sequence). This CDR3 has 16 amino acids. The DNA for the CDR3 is TGTGCCAGCAGCATAATACAGGGGGAGGGCACAGATACGCAGTATTTT. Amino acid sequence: CASSIIQGEGTDTQYF.

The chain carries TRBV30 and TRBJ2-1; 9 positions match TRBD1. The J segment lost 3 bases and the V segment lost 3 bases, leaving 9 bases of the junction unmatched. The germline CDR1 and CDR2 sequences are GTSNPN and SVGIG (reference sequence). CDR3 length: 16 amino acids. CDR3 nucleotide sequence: TGTGCCTGGAGCGCCGCCGGGACAGGGTTCTACAATGAGCAGTTCTTC. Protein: CAWSAAGTGFYNEQFF.